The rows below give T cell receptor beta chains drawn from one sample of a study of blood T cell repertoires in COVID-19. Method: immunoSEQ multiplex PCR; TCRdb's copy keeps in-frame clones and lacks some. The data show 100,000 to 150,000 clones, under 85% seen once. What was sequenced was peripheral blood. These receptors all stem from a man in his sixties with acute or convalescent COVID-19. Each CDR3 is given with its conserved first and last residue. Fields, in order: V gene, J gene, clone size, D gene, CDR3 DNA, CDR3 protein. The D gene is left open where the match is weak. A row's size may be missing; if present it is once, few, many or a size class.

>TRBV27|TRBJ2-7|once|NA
TGTGCCAGCAGTTTAGCGGCTAGGGGGGAGCAGTACTTC
CASSLAARGEQYF
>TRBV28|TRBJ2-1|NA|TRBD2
TGTGCCAGCAGCCCCACTAGCGGGAGGGCCCCTGAGCAGTTCTTC
CASSPTSGRAPEQFF
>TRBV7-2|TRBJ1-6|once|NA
TGTGCCAGCAGCTTAGAAACAGGGTCAAGCTCCTATAATTCACCCCTCCACTTT
CASSLETGSSSYNSPLHF
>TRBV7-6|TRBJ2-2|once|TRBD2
TGTGCCAGCAGCCTGTGGGCCCCTGGGGGAGCGGGAGATCTTGGGGAGCTGTTTTTT
CASSLWAPGGAGDLGELFF
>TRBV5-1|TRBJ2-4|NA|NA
TGCGCCAGCAGCTCCGGGGGAGAGGTAAACATTCAGTACTTC
CASSSGGEVNIQYF
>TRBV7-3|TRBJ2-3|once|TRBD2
TGTGCCAGCAGCAACCTCCCGGGAGGGCCAAGCACAGATACGCAGTATTTT
CASSNLPGGPSTDTQYF
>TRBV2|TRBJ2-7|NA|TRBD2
TGTGCCAGCTGTGGGGGGCGGGAGGGCTACGAGCAGTACTTC
CASCGGREGYEQYF
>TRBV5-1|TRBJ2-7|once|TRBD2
TGCGCCAGCAGCTTGGCCCCCCCGACTAGCGGGACGTACGAGCAGTACTTC
CASSLAPPTSGTYEQYF
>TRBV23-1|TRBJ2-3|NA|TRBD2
TGCGCCAGCAGTGTGGGACTAGCGGGAGATGGGGATACGCAGTATTTT
CASSVGLAGDGDTQYF
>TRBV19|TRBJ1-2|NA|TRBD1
TGTGCCAGTAGTATCGCAGGACAGGGATTAGATGGCTACACCTTC
CASSIAGQGLDGYTF
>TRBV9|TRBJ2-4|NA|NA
TGTGCCAGCAGCCCTCCGATAGCACAAGCCAAAAACATTCAGTACTTC
CASSPPIAQAKNIQYF
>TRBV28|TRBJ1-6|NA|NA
TGTGCCAGCAGTCCGCGGGGAGGGGGTAGGGATTCACCCCTCCACTTT
CASSPRGGGRDSPLHF
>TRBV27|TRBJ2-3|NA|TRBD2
TGTGCCAGCCTAAGACAGGACGGAGCGGGAGACACGCAGTATTTT
CASLRQDGAGDTQYF
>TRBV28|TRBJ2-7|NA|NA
TGTGCCAGCAGCTCCCGACTAGTATCCCTACGGCAGTACTTC
CASSSRLVSLRQYF
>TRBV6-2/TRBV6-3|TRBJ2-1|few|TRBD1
TGTGCCAGCAGTTCCCGGACAGGGATCGGCAATGAGCAGTTCTTC
CASSSRTGIGNEQFF
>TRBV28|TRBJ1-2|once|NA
TGTGCCATCAAGTCCCCAGGACTCGACAGGATTGATGGCTACACCTTC
CAIKSPGLDRIDGYTF
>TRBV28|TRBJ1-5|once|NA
TGTGCCAGCAGTTTTATAGTTAGCAATCAGCCCCAGCATTTT
CASSFIVSNQPQHF
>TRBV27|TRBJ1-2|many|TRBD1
TGTGCCAGCAGTATCTCCGGGACAGGGGAGGGCTACACCTTC
CASSISGTGEGYTF
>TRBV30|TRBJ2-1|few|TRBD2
TGTGCCTGGAGTGGCCCAGCGGGAGGTAAGAATGAGCAGTTCTTC
CAWSGPAGGKNEQFF
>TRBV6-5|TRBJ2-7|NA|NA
TGTGCCAGCAGTTCGGGGTCCTACGAGCAGTACTTC
CASSSGSYEQYF
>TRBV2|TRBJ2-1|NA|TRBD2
TGTGCCAGCAGCCCCCGGACTAGCGGGAGCGCTGAGCAGTTCTTC
CASSPRTSGSAEQFF
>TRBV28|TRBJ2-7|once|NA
TGTGCCAGCAGTTTGCGGGCCCTCTCCTACGAGCAGTACTTC
CASSLRALSYEQYF
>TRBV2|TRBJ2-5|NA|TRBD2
TGTGCCAGCAGTGCCGGACTAGCGGGAGGTTGGGAGACCCAGTACTTC
CASSAGLAGGWETQYF
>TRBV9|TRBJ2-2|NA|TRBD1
TGTGCCAGCAGCCCTCTCCCGGGACAGGGTGGTGCCGGGGAGCTGTTTTTT
CASSPLPGQGGAGELFF
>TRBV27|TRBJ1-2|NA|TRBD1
TGTGCCAGCAGAGGACAGGGGTCCGGTGGCTACACCTTC
CASRGQGSGGYTF
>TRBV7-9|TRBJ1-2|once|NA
TGTGCCAGCAGCTCATATGACAGGTTCCCCCTTGGCTACACCTTC
CASSSYDRFPLGYTF
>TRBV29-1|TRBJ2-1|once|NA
TGCAGCGTTGGGCAGGGCGTCTTCTACAATGAGCAGTTCTTC
CSVGQGVFYNEQFF
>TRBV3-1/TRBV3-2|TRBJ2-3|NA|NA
TGTGCCAGCAGCCAAACTAGAGACGGTACGCAGTATTTT
CASSQTRDGTQYF
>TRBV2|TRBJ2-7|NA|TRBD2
TGTGCCAGCAGACCGGGACTAGCGGTCGGCGAGCAGTACTTC
CASRPGLAVGEQYF
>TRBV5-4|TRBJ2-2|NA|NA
TGTGCCAGCAGCTTTAGGGGACATCGCACCGGGGAGCTGTTTTTT
CASSFRGHRTGELFF
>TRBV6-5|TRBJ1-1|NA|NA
TGTGCCAGCAGTTACGGGCCTTTGAACACTGAAGCTTTCTTT
CASSYGPLNTEAFF
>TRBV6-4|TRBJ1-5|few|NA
TGTGCCAGCAGTGAGGTCCAGAAGCGTCAGCCCCAGCATTTT
CASSEVQKRQPQHF
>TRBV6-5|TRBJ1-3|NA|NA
TGTGCCAGCAGCCTCGGACGGACTGCCGGAAACACCATATATTTT
CASSLGRTAGNTIYF
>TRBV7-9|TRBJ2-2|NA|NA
TGTGCCAGCAGCCCCCAGTGGGGCAGTCCGAACACCGGGGAGCTGTTTTTT
CASSPQWGSPNTGELFF
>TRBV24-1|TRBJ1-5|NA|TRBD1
TGTGCCACCAGTGCTCCTACAGGGGACCCCCAGCATTTT
CATSAPTGDPQHF
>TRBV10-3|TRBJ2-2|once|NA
TGTGCCATCAGTGAGTCTAGGGGCGAAGCGAACACCGGGGAGCTGTTTTTT
CAISESRGEANTGELFF
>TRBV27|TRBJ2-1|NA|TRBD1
TGTGCCAGCAGTTCCCAGGGACAGCTCCACAATGAGCAGTTCTTC
CASSSQGQLHNEQFF
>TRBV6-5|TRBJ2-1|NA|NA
TGTGCCAGCAGTTCAGGCAGTGAGCAGTTCTTC
CASSSGSEQFF
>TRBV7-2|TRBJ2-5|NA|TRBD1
TGTGCCAGCAGCTTTCCGGACAGGGGGGAGACCCAGTACTTC
CASSFPDRGETQYF
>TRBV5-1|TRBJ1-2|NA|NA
TGCGCCAGCAGCTTTCTGGACTCTAACTATGGCTACACCTTC
CASSFLDSNYGYTF
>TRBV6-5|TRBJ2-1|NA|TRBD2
TGTGCCAGCAGCGGGACTAGCGGGAGCCTTGAGCAGTTCTTC
CASSGTSGSLEQFF